This note documents a single TCR beta chain sequence. Other DNA sequences in the same sample also yield this CDR3. The data were taken from a study of graft-versus-host responses after intestinal transplantation. Study overall: Anti-thymocyte globulin induction was given to all recipients, followed by tacrolimus and steroids for around three years.

The researchers put roughly 200,000 CFSE-labeled responder cells into plates with roughly 200,000 irradiated, violet-dye-labeled stimulator cells. Study observations and caveats: Researchers found peak circulating GvH clone levels linked to early post-transplant HvG declines.

Method: immunoSEQ multiplex PCR; TCRdb's copy keeps in-frame clones and lacks some. This sample has 12,000 to 15,000 clones, with approximately 33% found just once. V gave up 4 bases and J gave up 6 bases, with 18 bases separating them. CDR1 is MNHEY and CDR2 is SVGAGI in the germline V gene. The CDR3 totals 16 residues. The TCR sequence derives from a human patient who received an intestinal transplant. The V and J genes are TRBV6-5 and TRBJ2-2; D might be TRBD1 (6 bases). The sequenced sample was alloreactive CD4+ T cells from a mixed lymphocyte reaction culture, obtained before intestinal transplant. The subset here: CFSE-low proliferating T cells sorted from approximately 6-day pre-transplant mixed lymphocyte reaction (GvH or HvG direction). CDR3: CASSLRGSGGAGELFF. CDR3 in DNA: TGTGCCAGCAGTTTAAGGGGTTCTGGGGGCGCCGGGGAGCTGTTTTTT.